This record concerns one T cell receptor (beta chain) sequence. The antigen is not known. By way of CD45RO/CCR7/CD25/CD127/CD95/CD27, the CD4+ regulatory, stem cell-like memory, central memory and naive cells were sorted. These data originate in a study of beta chain features in type 1 diabetes. Whole-study results and caveats: VDJ junctions from patients with type 1 diabetes contained fewer insertions and more deletions. Naive, central memory and Treg TCRB repertoires seemed to resemble each other more closely in patients than they did in healthy donors.

Germline CDR1 is SEHNR and CDR2 is FQNEAQ (reference sequence). CDR3 length equals 14 residues. V was pared by 4 bases and J by 1 base, with 10 bases between. Of the isolated RNA, all was reverse transcribed, and so the sequenced material was expressed TCRB transcripts. The repertoire was sequenced with immunoSEQ multiplex PCR; TCRdb's copy has only in-frame clones and lacks some. The table includes around 140,000 clones, about 10% detected once. The sequencing input was naive CD4+ T cells from blood. The origin of this receptor is a man aged 18 to 30 in good health. This chain connects TRBV7-9 to TRBJ2-5; possibly TRBD1 for D (6 bases). DNA for the CDR3: TGTGCCAGCAGCTCTGGACAGTTCCAAGAGACCCAGTACTTC. Its protein is CASSSGQFQETQYF.